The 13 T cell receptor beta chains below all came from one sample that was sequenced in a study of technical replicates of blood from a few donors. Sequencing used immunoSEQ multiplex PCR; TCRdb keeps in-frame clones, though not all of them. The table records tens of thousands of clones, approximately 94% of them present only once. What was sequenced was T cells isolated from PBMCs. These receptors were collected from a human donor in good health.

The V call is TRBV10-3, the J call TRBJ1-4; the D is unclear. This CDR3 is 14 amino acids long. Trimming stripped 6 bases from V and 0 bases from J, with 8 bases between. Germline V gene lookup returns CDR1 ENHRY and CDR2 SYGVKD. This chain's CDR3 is CAIRAETTNEKLFF. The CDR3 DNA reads TGTGCCATCAGAGCGGAAACAACTAATGAAAAACTGTTTTTT.

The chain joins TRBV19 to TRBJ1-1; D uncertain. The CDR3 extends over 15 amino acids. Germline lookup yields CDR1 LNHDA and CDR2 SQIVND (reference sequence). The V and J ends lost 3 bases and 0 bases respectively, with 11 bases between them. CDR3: CASSIRGSVNTEAFF. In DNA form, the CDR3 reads TGTGCCAGTAGTATTCGTGGCAGCGTGAACACTGAAGCTTTCTTT.

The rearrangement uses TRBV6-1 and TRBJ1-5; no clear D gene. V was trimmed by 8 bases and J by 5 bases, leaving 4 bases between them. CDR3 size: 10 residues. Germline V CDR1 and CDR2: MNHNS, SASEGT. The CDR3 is CASGHQPQHF. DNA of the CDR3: TGTGCCAGCGGCCATCAGCCCCAGCATTTT.

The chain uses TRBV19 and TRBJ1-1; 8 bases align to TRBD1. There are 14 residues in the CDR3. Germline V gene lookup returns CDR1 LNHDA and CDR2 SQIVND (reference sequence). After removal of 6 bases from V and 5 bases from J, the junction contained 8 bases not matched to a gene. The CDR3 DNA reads TGTGCCAGTAGCCTCAGACAGGGGCGGACTGAAGCTTTCTTT. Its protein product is CASSLRQGRTEAFF.

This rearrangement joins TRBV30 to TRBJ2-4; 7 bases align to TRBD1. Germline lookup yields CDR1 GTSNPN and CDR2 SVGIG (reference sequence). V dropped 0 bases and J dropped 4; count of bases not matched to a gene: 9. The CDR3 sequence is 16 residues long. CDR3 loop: CAWSVKESGQKNIQYF. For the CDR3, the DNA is TGTGCCTGGAGTGTAAAAGAGTCGGGACAGAAAAACATTCAGTACTTC.

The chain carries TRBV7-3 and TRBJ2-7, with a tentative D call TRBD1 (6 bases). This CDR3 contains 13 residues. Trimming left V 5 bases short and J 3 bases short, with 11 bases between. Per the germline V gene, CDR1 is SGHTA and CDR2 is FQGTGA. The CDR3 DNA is TGTGCCAGCAGCCCCAGGGGTGGCTACGAGCAGTACTTC. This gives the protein CASSPRGGYEQYF.

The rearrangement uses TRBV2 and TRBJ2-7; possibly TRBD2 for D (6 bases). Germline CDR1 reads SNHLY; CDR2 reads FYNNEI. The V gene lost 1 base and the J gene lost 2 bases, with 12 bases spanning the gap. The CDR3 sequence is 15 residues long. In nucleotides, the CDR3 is TGTGCCAGCAGTGAAGGGGGCGGGGCGCCCTACGAGCAGTACTTC. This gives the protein CASSEGGGAPYEQYF.

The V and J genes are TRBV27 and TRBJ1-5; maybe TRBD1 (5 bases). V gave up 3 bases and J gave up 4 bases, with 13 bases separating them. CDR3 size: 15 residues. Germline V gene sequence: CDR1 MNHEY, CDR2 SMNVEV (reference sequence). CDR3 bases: TGTGCCAGCAGTTTTACCAGGGCAGGAAATCAGCCCCAGCATTTT. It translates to CASSFTRAGNQPQHF.

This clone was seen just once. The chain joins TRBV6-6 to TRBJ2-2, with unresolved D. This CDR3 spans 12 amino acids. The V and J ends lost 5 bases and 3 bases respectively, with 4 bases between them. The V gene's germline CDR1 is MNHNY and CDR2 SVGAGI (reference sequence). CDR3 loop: CASSHYTGELFF. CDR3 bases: TGTGCCAGCAGTCATTACACCGGGGAGCTGTTTTTT.

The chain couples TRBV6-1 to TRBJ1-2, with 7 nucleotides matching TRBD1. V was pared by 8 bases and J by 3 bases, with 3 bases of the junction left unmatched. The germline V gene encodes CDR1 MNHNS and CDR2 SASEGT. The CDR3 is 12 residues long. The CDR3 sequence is CASFGTDYGYTF. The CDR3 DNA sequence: TGTGCCAGCTTCGGGACAGACTATGGCTACACCTTC.

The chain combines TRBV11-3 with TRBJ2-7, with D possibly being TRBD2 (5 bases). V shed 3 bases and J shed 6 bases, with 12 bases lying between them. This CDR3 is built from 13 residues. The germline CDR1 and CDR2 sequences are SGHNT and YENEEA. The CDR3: CASSFYQAGEQYF. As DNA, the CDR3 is TGTGCCAGCAGCTTCTACCAGGCGGGCGAGCAGTACTTC. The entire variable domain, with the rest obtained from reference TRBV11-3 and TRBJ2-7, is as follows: EAGVVQSPRYKIIEKKQPVAFWCNPISGHNTLYWYLQNLGQGPELLIRYENEEAVDDSQLPKDRFSAERLKGVDSTLKIQPAELGDSAVYLCASSFYQAGEQYFGPGTRLTVT.

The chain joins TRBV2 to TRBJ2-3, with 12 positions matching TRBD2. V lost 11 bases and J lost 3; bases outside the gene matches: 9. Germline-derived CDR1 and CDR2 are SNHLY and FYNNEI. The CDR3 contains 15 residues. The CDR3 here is CACSGLAGTTDTQYF. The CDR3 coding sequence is TGTGCCTGCTCCGGACTAGCGGGGACTACAGATACGCAGTATTTT.

Here the CDR3 reads CASGLPRLAGAPPDEQFF. The CDR3 nucleotides are TGTGCTAGTGGTTTGCCCCGACTGGCGGGGGCACCCCCGGATGAGCAGTTCTTC. The V gene is TRBV12-5, the J gene TRBJ2-1, with D tentatively TRBD2 (7 bases). Trimming pared 2 bases from V and 8 bases from J, leaving 25 bases between. The CDR3 loop spans 18 amino acids. Per the germline V gene, CDR1 is LGHNT and CDR2 is FRNRAP.